A selection of T cell receptor beta chains follows, all from one sample in a study of OX40 agonist ivuxolimab in advanced cancers. The assay was immunoSEQ multiplex PCR, and TCRdb's table has in-frame clones only and misses some. This table holds about 49,000 clones, more than 75% found once. The source was CD4+ or CD8+ T cells sorted from blood, collected in a trial of the OX40 agonist ivuxolimab. The receptors shown here come from an adult with an advanced solid tumor such as melanoma, head and neck, liver or kidney cancer. Both conserved end residues are part of each CDR3. The D gene is left open where the match is weak. Clone size is given for some rows only: seen once, a few or many times, or a class if the clone is expanded.

length	size	V	J	D	CDR3	DNA
15	.	TRBV7-8	TRBJ2-1	.	CASSLEDQKGHEQFF	TGTGCCAGCAGCTTAGAGGACCAGAAAGGGCATGAGCAGTTCTTC
13	.	TRBV7-3	TRBJ2-7	TRBD2	CASSLSPSGSRYF	TGTGCCAGCAGCTTATCCCCTAGCGGGAGTCGGTACTTC
14	.	TRBV30	TRBJ2-3	TRBD2	CASSLAGYGGTQYF	TGTGCCTCCTCCCTAGCGGGGTACGGGGGTACGCAGTATTTT
15	once	TRBV5-4	TRBJ2-1	TRBD1	CASSLGTGTYNEQFF	TGTGCCAGCAGCCTTGGGACAGGGACCTACAATGAGCAGTTCTTC
15	.	TRBV6-5	TRBJ2-7	TRBD2	CASSPAGGGRYEQYF	TGTGCCAGCAGCCCCGCGGGGGGAGGCCGGTACGAGCAGTACTTC
16	.	TRBV7-2	TRBJ1-6	.	CASSLGRSRYNSPLHF	TGTGCCAGCAGCTTAGGGCGCAGTCGTTATAATTCACCCCTCCACTTT
12	.	TRBV25-1	TRBJ1-1	TRBD1	CASSAGTGEAFF	TGTGCCAGCAGTGCTGGGACAGGGGAAGCTTTCTTT
15	.	TRBV28	TRBJ2-5	.	CASSPRRLPQETQYF	TGTGCCAGCAGCCCTCGGAGACTGCCTCAAGAGACCCAGTACTTC
14	once	TRBV11-2	TRBJ2-2	TRBD2	CAIREGRNTGELFF	TGTGCCATCAGGGAGGGGCGGAACACCGGGGAGCTGTTTTTT
13	.	TRBV7-8	TRBJ1-4	TRBD1	CASSPPGQEKLFF	TGTGCCAGCAGCCCCCCGGGACAGGAAAAACTGTTTTTT
13	few	TRBV5-1	TRBJ1-2	.	CASSFGRVDGYTF	TGCGCCAGCAGCTTCGGAAGGGTTGATGGCTACACCTTC
15	.	TRBV19	TRBJ2-1	TRBD2	CASSPRASGGNEQFF	TGTGCCAGTAGTCCCCGTGCTAGCGGGGGGAATGAGCAGTTCTTC
15	few	TRBV28	TRBJ1-1	TRBD1	CASSTYRGSNTEAFF	TGTGCCAGCAGTACCTACAGGGGGTCCAACACTGAAGCTTTCTTT
11	few	TRBV18	TRBJ2-5	.	CASSPEETQYF	TGTGCCAGCTCACCAGAAGAGACCCAGTACTTC
13	once	TRBV28	TRBJ2-5	.	CASIPRHEETQYF	TGTGCCAGCATCCCGAGGCATGAAGAGACCCAGTACTTC
16	.	TRBV7-9	TRBJ1-5	.	CASSLGAGQGNQPQHF	TGTGCCAGCAGCTTAGGGGCAGGGCAGGGCAATCAGCCCCAGCATTTT
18	.	TRBV14	TRBJ2-6	.	CASSPLRRERSGANVLTF	TGTGCCAGCAGCCCCCTCCGCAGGGAACGATCTGGGGCCAACGTCCTGACTTTC
14	.	TRBV4-3	TRBJ1-2	.	CASSQDTNRVGYTF	TGCGCCAGCAGCCAAGATACCAACAGGGTTGGCTACACCTTC
16	.	TRBV6-5	TRBJ2-6	.	CASSYLGSSGANVLTF	TGTGCCAGCAGTTACCTAGGGAGCTCTGGGGCCAACGTCCTGACTTTC
16	.	TRBV5-1	TRBJ1-5	TRBD1	CASSKNPGQTNQPQHF	TGCGCCAGCAGCAAAAACCCGGGACAGACTAATCAGCCCCAGCATTTT